Below, 16 T cell receptor beta chains from the same sample are listed, as sequenced in a study of blood T cells in healthy people across ages. For the second PCR, which ran for about 6 to 11 cycles, a sample-barcoded 5' primer and a J-beta primer mix were used. Each CDR3 protein is one row after TCRdb ran MiXCR on the 5' RACE reads. The sample has around 500,000 distinct CDR3 sequences, 25% to 35% seen once. This same sample was also part of a study on T cells of mothers and their children.

Sequencing used blood. These receptors all come from a boy aged 2-15 years in good health.

This clonotype occurred a few times. The chain is built from TRBV5-1 and TRBJ1-1, with 8 bases fitting TRBD1. Germline values: CDR1 SGHRS, CDR2 YFSETQ. CDR3 length: 14 amino acids. The V segment lost 1 base and the J segment 9 bases; nucleotides outside the gene matches: 8. In nucleotides, the CDR3 is TGCGCCAGCAGCTTGACCGCGGACAGGGCCAAAGCTTTCTTT. Its translation: CASSLTADRAKAFF.

The J gene is TRBJ1-2, the V gene TRBV12-3 or TRBV12-4; the D gene is possibly TRBD1 (6 bases). The V end was cut by 4 bases, the J end by 7 bases, with 13 bases between. The CDR3 is 13 residues long. The CDR3, as DNA: TGTGCCAGCAGTTACAGGGAAACGGGTGGCTACACCTTC. Its protein is CASSYRETGGYTF.

This clonotype was observed a handful of times. This rearrangement joins TRBV6-6 to TRBJ1-6, with 7 bases identical to TRBD1. Germline V lookup: CDR1 MNHNY, CDR2 SVGAGI (reference sequence). The CDR3 covers 15 residues. Trimming took 2 bases from V and 8 from J; bases not matched to a gene: 6. The CDR3 DNA sequence: TGTGCCAGCAGTTACGAGACAGGGCGAGATTCACCCCTCCACTTT. This codes for CASSYETGRDSPLHF.

DNA of the CDR3: TGCAGTGCGGGATGGGCAGGGGACACAGATACGCAGTATTTT. Its protein product is CSAGWAGDTDTQYF. This chain links TRBV20-1 with TRBJ2-3; TRBD1 is a possible D gene (6 bases). V lost 6 bases, J lost 2 bases, and 15 bases lay in between. Germline values: CDR1 DFQATT, CDR2 SNEGSKA (reference sequence). There are 14 residues in the CDR3.

This chain joins TRBV27 and TRBJ2-5; D may be TRBD1 (6 bases). The DNA end lines up better with TRBJ2-7; the J call may be wrong. This CDR3 spans 14 amino acids. Germline loops: CDR1 MNHEY, CDR2 SMNVEV (reference sequence). The CDR3 DNA is TGTGCCAGCAGTCCCGGGACAAATCTCTACGAGCAGTACTTC. This sequence encodes CASSPGTNLYEQYF.

This clonotype was counted between two and nine times. The chain employs TRBV5-4 and TRBJ1-2; D might be TRBD1 (6 bases). Germline lookup yields CDR1 SGHNT and CDR2 YYREEE (reference sequence). CDR3 size: 15 residues. V dropped 2 bases and J dropped 5 bases, with 16 bases sitting between them. DNA of the CDR3: TGTGCCAGCAGCTTCCGGGGGCGATTAATGTATGGCTACACCTTC. Its translation: CASSFRGRLMYGYTF.

V is TRBV20-1 and J is TRBJ2-1, with TRBD1 as a possible D gene (6 bases). V was clipped by 6 bases and J by 6 bases, with 24 bases between them. The CDR3 runs 16 residues. CDR1 is DFQATT, CDR2 SNEGSKA, per germline (reference sequence). The CDR3 bases are TGCAGTGCCCGAGATGACCGGGACACCAACTTCAATGAGCAGTTCTTC. The encoded protein is CSARDDRDTNFNEQFF.

This clonotype was picked up one time. CDR3 DNA: TGTGCCAGCAGCGGCAAAGGGGGTTGGGACATTCAGTACTTC. Its translation: CASSGKGGWDIQYF. The chain has TRBV9 and TRBJ2-4; perhaps TRBD1 as D (6 bases). The CDR3 totals 14 residues. With 3 bases removed from V and 8 bases from J, the gap between germline ends came to 15 bases. Germline-derived CDR1 and CDR2 are SGDLS and YYNGEE.

As concerns this clonotype: The conserved phenylalanine or tryptophan normally closing the CDR3 is absent here, so this likely arose from a read error. The chain couples TRBV10-3 to TRBJ2-5; D may be TRBD2 (5 bases). V lost 3 bases and J lost 4, with 12 bases in between. CDR3 length: 14 residues. From germline, CDR1 is ENHRY and CDR2 SYGVKD. CDR3 region: CAISEGQDLETQYS. DNA for the CDR3: TGTGCCATCAGTGAAGGGCAGGACTTAGAGACCCAGTACTCC.

Only a few counts were recorded for this clonotype. The V gene is TRBV6-2 or TRBV6-3, the J gene TRBJ2-2; D is ambiguous. Germline CDR1 MNHEY, CDR2 SVGEGT. This CDR3 comprises 13 residues. V dropped 7 bases and J dropped 2 bases, with 8 bases sitting between them. The CDR3 DNA is TGTGCCAGCACCAGTACCAACACCGGGGAGCTGTTTTTT. The encoded protein is CASTSTNTGELFF.

The chain joins TRBV11-2 to TRBJ2-5, with 7 bases fitting TRBD1. CDR3 length: 17 residues. Germline V gives CDR1 SGHAT, CDR2 FQNNGV. V dropped 5 bases and J dropped 5; count of bases not matched to a gene: 17. CDR3: CASSPPKRDRDRETQYF. The CDR3 DNA is TGTGCCAGCAGCCCACCGAAAAGGGACAGAGATAGGGAGACCCAGTACTTC.

Only a few counts were recorded for this clonotype. The chain couples TRBV29-1 to TRBJ2-5; no clear D. The J call may be incorrect, as the DNA end agrees better with TRBJ2-1. The germline V gene has CDR1 SQVTM and CDR2 ANQGSEA. This CDR3 is 12 amino acids long. The DNA for the CDR3 is TGCAGCGCCGGATATAGGGCAAGTGAGCAGTTCTTC. Its protein product is CSAGYRASEQFF.

This clonotype has at least ten counts. The chain employs TRBV20-1 and TRBJ1-5; the match to TRBD1 covers 10 bases. This CDR3 is 16 amino acids long. The germline V gene has CDR1 DFQATT and CDR2 SNEGSKA (reference sequence). V lost 4 bases to trimming and J lost 6 bases; unmatched junction nucleotides: 12. CDR3 sequence: CSATSLTGGETQPQHF. In nucleotides, the CDR3 is TGCAGTGCTACTTCCCTGACAGGGGGCGAAACTCAGCCCCAGCATTTT.

The chain uses TRBV13 and TRBJ2-1; TRBD2 aligns across 9 bases. The germline V gene encodes CDR1 PRHDT and CDR2 FYEKMQ (reference sequence). The V and J ends lost 2 bases and 4 bases, in that order; junction bases with no gene match: 12. The CDR3 contains 18 residues. This CDR3 reads CASSLKSVSGRTYNEQFF. CDR3 DNA sequence: TGTGCCAGCAGCTTAAAATCAGTAAGCGGGAGGACTTACAATGAGCAGTTCTTC. Variable domain in full (rest from reference TRBV13 and TRBJ2-1): AAGVIQSPRHLIKEKRETATLKCYPIPRHDTVYWYQQGPGQDPQFLISFYEKMQSDKGSIPDRFSAQQFSDYHSELNMSSLELGDSALYFCASSLKSVSGRTYNEQFFGPGTRLTVL.

This clonotype was observed a handful of times. This sequence joins TRBV4-1 and TRBJ1-4; 9 bases agree with TRBD1. The CDR3 length is 15 residues. CDR1 is MGHRA, CDR2 YSYEKL, per germline. V was clipped by 8 bases and J by 8 bases; unmatched bases: 12. CDR3 amino acids: CASRPPGQGSEKLFF. DNA for the CDR3: TGCGCCAGCCGACCTCCGGGACAGGGTTCCGAAAAACTGTTTTTT.

The CDR3 DNA follows: TGCGCCAGCAACTCAGGGACTACTGTTACAGATACGCAGTATTTT. The encoded protein is CASNSGTTVTDTQYF. The genes are TRBV5-1 and TRBJ2-3, with 7 bases fitting TRBD2. V lost 6 bases to trimming and J lost 3 bases; unmatched junction nucleotides: 10. The CDR3 spans 15 residues. Germline V lookup: CDR1 SGHRS, CDR2 YFSETQ.